This entry features one TCR beta chain sequence. V lost 8 bases and J lost 4; bases outside the gene matches: 13. There are 15 residues in the CDR3. Germline V gives CDR1 MNHEY, CDR2 SVGAGI. This specimen belongs to a study of T cell responses to AZD1222 COVID-19 vaccine. Generated by immunoSEQ multiplex PCR, the TCRdb table keeps only in-frame clones and is missing some. The table records 200,000 to 250,000 clones, around 94% of them present only once. The TCR originated in an adult who received the MenACWY meningococcal vaccine as a control. Specimen: peripheral blood, collected 28 days after the second dose of the MenACWY control vaccine. The chain recombines TRBV6-5 with TRBJ1-2; TRBD1 agrees at 7 bases. This chain's CDR3 is CASQRGGDSPYGYTF. In DNA form, the CDR3 reads TGTGCCAGCCAAAGGGGAGGGGACAGTCCCTATGGCTACACCTTC.